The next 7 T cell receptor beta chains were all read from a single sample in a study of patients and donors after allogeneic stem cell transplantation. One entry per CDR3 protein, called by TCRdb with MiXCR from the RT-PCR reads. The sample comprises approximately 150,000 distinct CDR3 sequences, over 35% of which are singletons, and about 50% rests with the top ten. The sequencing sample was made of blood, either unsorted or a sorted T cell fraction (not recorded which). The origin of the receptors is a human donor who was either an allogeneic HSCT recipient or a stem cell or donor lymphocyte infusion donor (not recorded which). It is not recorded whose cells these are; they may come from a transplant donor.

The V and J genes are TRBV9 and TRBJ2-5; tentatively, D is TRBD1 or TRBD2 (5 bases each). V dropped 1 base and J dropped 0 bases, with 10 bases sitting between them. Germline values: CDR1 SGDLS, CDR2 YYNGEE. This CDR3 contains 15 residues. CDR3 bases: TGTGCCAGCAGCGTATCGGGGACGTACCAAGAGACCCAGTACTTC. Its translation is CASSVSGTYQETQYF. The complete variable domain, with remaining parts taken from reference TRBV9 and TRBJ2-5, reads DSGVTQTPKHLITATGQRVTLRCSPRSGDLSVYWYQQSLDQGLQFLIQYYNGEERAKGNILERFSAQQFPDLHSELNLSSLELGDSALYFCASSVSGTYQETQYFGPGTRLLVL.

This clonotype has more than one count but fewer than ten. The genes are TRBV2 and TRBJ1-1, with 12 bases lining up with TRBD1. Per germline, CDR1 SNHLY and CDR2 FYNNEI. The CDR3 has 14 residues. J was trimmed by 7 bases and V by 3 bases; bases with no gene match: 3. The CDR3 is CASSEGQGAGEAFF. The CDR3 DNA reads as TGTGCCAGCAGTGAGGGACAGGGGGCGGGTGAAGCTTTCTTT.

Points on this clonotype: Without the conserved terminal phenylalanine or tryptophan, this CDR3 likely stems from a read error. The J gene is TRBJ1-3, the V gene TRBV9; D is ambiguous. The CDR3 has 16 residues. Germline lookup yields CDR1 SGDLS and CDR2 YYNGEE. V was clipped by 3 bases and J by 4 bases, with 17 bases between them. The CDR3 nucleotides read TGTGCCAGCAGCGGATCTCAAGAGAATCCGGGAAACACCATATATTTG. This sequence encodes CASSGSQENPGNTIYL.

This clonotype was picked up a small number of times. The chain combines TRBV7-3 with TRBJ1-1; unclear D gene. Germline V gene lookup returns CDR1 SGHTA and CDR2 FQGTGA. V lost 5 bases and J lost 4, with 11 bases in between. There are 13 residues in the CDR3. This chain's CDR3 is CASSPRLGTEAFF. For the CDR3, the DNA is TGTGCCAGCAGCCCCCGGCTGGGCACTGAAGCTTTCTTT.

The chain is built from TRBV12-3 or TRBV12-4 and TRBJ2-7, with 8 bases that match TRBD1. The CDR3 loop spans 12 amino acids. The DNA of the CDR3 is TGTGCCAGCAGTTTCGGACAGGGAATGATGAACGTC. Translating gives CASSFGQGMMNV.

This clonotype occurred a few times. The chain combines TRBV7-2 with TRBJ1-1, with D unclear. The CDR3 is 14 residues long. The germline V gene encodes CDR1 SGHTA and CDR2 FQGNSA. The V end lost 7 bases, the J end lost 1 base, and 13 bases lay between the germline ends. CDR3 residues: CASMPGPGNTEAFF. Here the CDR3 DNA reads TGTGCCAGCATGCCGGGCCCAGGGAACACTGAAGCTTTCTTT.

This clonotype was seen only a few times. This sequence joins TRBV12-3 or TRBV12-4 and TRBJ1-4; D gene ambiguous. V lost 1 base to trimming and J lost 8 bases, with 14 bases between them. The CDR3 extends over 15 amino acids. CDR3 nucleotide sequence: TGTGCCAGCAGTTTAGACTCAGGCTATCGGGAAAAACTGTTTTTT. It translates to CASSLDSGYREKLFF.